Sequencing of this TCR beta chain was carried out in a study of technical replicates of blood from a few donors. The CDR3 loop spans 12 amino acids. Germline assignment: CDR1 MNHEY and CDR2 SVGAGI. J gave up 8 bases and V 7 bases, and 7 bases lay outside the gene matches. Clones were read by immunoSEQ multiplex PCR, and TCRdb kept only the in-frame ones, dropping some. The sample gives 65,000 to 80,000 clones, 85% to 95% of which show up once; about 0.35% is in the top ten. The clonotype comes from a human donor in good health. Sequencing was performed on T cells isolated from PBMCs. This chain links TRBV6-5 with TRBJ1-2; 7 nucleotides align to TRBD1. DNA of the CDR3: TGTGCCAGCACGGAACAGGGGTGGGGCTACACCTTC. Protein sequence: CASTEQGWGYTF.